This T cell receptor (beta chain) derives from a study of tumor-infiltrating lymphocytes in primary liver carcinoma. Background on the study: Productive TCRbeta read counts per sample ran from roughly 3.8 to 7.5 million and were similar across tissue types. Study results and caveats: All five tumor regions shared only about 7.5-24% of top clones.

The study co-extracted DNA and RNA from around 20-30 mg of unsorted bulk tissue. The germline CDR1 and CDR2 sequences are LGHNA and YNFKEQ. Between the trimmed V and J ends, which lost 3 bases and 2 bases, there was a span of 14 bases. CDR3 size: 15 residues. Total RNA amounting to around 540 ng was the source from which TCR beta cDNA was made with a constant-region primer. Slightly modified ARM-PCR with three nested multiplex PCR rounds yielded TCR beta libraries. Primers for the first two PCR rounds were TRBV1-TRBV30 forward primers and a C-beta reverse primer (about 9 cycles per round). TCRdb independently ran MiXCR on the multiplex PCR reads; one entry per CDR3 protein. The sample has about 78,000 distinct CDR3 sequences; about two thirds are singletons. Note on this clonotype: What it binds is not known. Because the CDR3 is missing its conserved closing phenylalanine or tryptophan, this is likely a read error.

This sequence originates from an older woman with primary liver carcinoma and hepatitis B virus infection. The sequenced sample consisted of liver tumor tissue from sampling region 4. Stated subset: tumor region T4, right-lateral pole. The V gene is TRBV4-2, the J gene TRBJ2-7; TRBD2 is a possible D gene (5 bases). The CDR3 DNA is TGTGCCAGCAGCCAGGGAGCCTCAAACCCCTACGAGCAGTACATC. Its translation is CASSQGASNPYEQYI.